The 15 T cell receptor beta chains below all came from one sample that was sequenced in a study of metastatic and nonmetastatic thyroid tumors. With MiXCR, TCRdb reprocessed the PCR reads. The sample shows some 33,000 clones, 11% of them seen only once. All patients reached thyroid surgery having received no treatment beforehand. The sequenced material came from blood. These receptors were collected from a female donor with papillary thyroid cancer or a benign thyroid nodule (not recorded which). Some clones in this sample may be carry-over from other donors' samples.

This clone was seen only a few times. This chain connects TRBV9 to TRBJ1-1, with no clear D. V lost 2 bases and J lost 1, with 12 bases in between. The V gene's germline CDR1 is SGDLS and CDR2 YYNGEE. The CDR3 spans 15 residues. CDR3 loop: CASSVEFTGNTEAFF. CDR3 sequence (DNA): TGTGCCAGCAGCGTGGAATTTACCGGGAACACTGAAGCTTTCTTT.

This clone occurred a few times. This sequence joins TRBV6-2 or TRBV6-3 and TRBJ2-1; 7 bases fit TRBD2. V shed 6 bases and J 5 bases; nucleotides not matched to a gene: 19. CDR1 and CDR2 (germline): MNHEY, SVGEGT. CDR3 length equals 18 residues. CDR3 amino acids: CASSPRPTTLAADNEQFF. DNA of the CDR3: TGTGCCAGCAGCCCCCGGCCCACGACCCTAGCGGCTGACAATGAGCAGTTCTTC.

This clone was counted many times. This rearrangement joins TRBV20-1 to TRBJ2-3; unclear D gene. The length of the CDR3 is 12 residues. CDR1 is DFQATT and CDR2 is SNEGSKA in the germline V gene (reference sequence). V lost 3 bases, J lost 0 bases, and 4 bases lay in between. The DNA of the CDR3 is TGCAGTGCTAGCGGTAGCACAGATACGCAGTATTTT. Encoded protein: CSASGSTDTQYF.

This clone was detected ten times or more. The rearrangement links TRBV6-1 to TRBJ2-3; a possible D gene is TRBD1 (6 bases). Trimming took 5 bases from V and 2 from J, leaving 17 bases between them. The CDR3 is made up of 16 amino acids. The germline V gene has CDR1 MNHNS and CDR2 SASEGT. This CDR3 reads CASSKSRAGATDTQYF. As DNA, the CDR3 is TGTGCCAGCAGTAAAAGTCGGGCAGGGGCCACAGATACGCAGTATTTT.

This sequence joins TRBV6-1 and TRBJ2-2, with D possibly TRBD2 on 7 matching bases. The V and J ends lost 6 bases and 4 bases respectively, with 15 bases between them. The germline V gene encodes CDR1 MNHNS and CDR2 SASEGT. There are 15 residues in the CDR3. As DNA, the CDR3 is TGTGCCAGCAGCCCCAGGGGACTAACCACCGGGGAGCTGTTTTTT. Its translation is CASSPRGLTTGELFF.

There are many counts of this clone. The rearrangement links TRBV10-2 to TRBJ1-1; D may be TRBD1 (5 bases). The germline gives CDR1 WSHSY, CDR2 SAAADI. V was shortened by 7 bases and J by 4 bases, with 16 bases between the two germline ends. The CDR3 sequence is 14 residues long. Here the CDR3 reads CASTKAAGATEAFF. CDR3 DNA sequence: TGCGCCAGCACTAAGGCCGCCGGGGCCACTGAAGCTTTCTTT.

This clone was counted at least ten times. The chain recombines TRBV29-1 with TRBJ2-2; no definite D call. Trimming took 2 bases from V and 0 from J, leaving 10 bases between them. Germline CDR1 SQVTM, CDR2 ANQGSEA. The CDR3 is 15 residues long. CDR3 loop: CSVEFWPPNTGELFF. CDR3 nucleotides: TGCAGCGTTGAATTTTGGCCGCCGAACACCGGGGAGCTGTTTTTT.

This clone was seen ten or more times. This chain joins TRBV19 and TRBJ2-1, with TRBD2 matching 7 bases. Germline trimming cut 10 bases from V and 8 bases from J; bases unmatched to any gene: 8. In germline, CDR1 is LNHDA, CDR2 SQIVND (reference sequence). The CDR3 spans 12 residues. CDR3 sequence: CATHSGGDEQFF. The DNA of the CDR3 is TGTGCCACCCACTCGGGGGGAGATGAGCAGTTCTTC.

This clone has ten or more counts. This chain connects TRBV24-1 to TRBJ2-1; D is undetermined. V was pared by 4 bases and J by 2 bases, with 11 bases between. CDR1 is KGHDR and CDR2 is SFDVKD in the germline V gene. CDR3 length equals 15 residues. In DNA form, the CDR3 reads TGTGCCACCAGTGACCCTTCGACGGCCTACAATGAGCAGTTCTTC. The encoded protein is CATSDPSTAYNEQFF.

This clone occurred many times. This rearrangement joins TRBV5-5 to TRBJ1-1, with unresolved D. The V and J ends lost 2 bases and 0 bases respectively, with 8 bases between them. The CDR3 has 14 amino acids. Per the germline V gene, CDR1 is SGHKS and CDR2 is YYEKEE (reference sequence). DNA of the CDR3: TGTGCCAGCAGCTTCACACTTCTGAACACTGAAGCTTTCTTT. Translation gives CASSFTLLNTEAFF.

CDR3 DNA: TGTGCCAGCAGTGAAATAGGGACAGGGGAGCGGGATGGCTACACCTTC. Protein product: CASSEIGTGERDGYTF. This chain links TRBV6-1 with TRBJ1-2; 10 bases align to TRBD1. V lost 2 bases and J lost 6; bases outside the gene matches: 9. The CDR3 sequence is 16 residues long. Germline CDR1 is MNHNS and CDR2 is SASEGT.

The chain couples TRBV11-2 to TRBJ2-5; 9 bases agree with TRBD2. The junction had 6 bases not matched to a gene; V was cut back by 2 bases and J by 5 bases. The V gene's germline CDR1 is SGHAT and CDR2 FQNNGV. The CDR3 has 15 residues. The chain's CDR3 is CASSLLGTSSETQYF. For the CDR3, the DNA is TGTGCCAGCAGCTTACTTGGGACTAGCAGTGAGACCCAGTACTTC.

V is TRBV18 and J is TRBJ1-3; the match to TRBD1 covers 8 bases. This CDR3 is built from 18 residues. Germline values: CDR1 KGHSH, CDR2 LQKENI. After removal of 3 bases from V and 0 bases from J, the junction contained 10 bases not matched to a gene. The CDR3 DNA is TGTGCCAGCTCACCGGGACAGGCGAGCTTCTTCTCTGGAAACACCATATATTTT. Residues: CASSPGQASFFSGNTIYF.

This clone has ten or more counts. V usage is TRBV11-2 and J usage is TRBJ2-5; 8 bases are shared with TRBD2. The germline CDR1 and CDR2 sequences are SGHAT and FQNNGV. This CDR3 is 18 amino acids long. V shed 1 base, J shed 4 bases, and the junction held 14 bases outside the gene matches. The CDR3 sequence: CASSLVSPASGSGETQYF. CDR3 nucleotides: TGTGCCAGCAGCTTAGTTTCACCGGCGAGCGGGAGTGGAGAGACCCAGTACTTC.

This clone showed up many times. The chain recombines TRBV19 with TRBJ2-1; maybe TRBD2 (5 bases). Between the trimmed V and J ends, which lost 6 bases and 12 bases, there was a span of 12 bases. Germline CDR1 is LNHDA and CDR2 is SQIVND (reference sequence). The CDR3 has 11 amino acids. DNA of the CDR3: TGTGCCAGTAGGTACCGGGAAGGGCAGTTCTTC. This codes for CASRYREGQFF.